This is a list of T cell receptor beta chains from one sample in a study of cytomegalovirus exposure and HLA in healthy donors. The repertoire was sequenced with immunoSEQ multiplex PCR; TCRdb's copy has only in-frame clones and lacks some. The profile shows some 150,000 clones, 76% of them singletons. Material for sequencing was PBMCs. The receptor source for this set is a female donor in good health and CMV-seronegative. CDR3s include the opening cysteine and the closing phenylalanine or tryptophan. The order of the fields is V gene, D gene, J gene, clone size, CDR3 DNA, CDR3 protein. A D gene is named only where the DNA matches it firmly. Rows give clone size only sometimes, using once, few, many, or a class for an expanded clone.

V: TRBV5-6; D: TRBD2; J: TRBJ2-2; size: NA; DNA: TGTGCCACCTCGAAACTAGCGGGAGTTACCGGGGAGCTGTTTTTT; CDR3: CATSKLAGVTGELFF
V: TRBV16; D: NA; J: TRBJ1-1; size: NA; DNA: TGTGCCAGCAGCCAATCAAGACAGGTTGAAGCTTTCTTT; CDR3: CASSQSRQVEAFF
V: TRBV4-3; D: TRBD1; J: TRBJ1-1; size: few; DNA: TGCGCCAGCAGCCAGGATACAGGGGACACTGAAGCTTTCTTT; CDR3: CASSQDTGDTEAFF
V: TRBV10-3; D: TRBD1; J: TRBJ1-3; size: few; DNA: TGTGCCATCAGGGAGACAGGGTCCTCTGGAAACACCATATATTTT; CDR3: CAIRETGSSGNTIYF
V: TRBV11-2; D: NA; J: TRBJ1-1; size: NA; DNA: TGTGCCAGCAGCTGGGGGGCGGGGGTGGGCACTGAAGCTTTCTTT; CDR3: CASSWGAGVGTEAFF
V: TRBV5-1; D: NA; J: TRBJ2-7; size: NA; DNA: TGCGCCAGCAGCTTGGAAGCCGGGGGGCCCAACGAGCAGTACTTC; CDR3: CASSLEAGGPNEQYF
V: TRBV10-3; D: TRBD2; J: TRBJ2-1; size: NA; DNA: TGTGCCATCAGTGACCCGGGACTAGCGGGAGGGAGCTCCTACAATGAGCAGTTCTTC; CDR3: CAISDPGLAGGSSYNEQFF
V: TRBV9; D: TRBD1; J: TRBJ1-1; size: NA; DNA: TGTGCCAGCAGCCCCCAGGGACAGAGCAACATTGAAGCTTTCTTT; CDR3: CASSPQGQSNIEAFF
V: TRBV11-3; D: NA; J: TRBJ2-2; size: NA; DNA: TGTGCCAGCAGCTTAGCTTTTTCCGGGGAGCTGTTTTTT; CDR3: CASSLAFSGELFF
V: TRBV6-6; D: NA; J: TRBJ1-4; size: NA; DNA: TGTGCCAGCACAATCAGACAGGCTGGAAATGAAAAACTGTTTTTT; CDR3: CASTIRQAGNEKLFF
V: TRBV9; D: NA; J: TRBJ2-7; size: NA; DNA: TGTGCCAGCAGCGTAGACTCGACACACTTACAGTACTTC; CDR3: CASSVDSTHLQYF
V: TRBV7-9; D: TRBD1; J: TRBJ2-5; size: few; DNA: TGTGCCAGCAGCTTCCCGACAGGGCTCCAAGAGACCCAGTACTTC; CDR3: CASSFPTGLQETQYF
V: TRBV29-1; D: TRBD2; J: TRBJ2-1; size: NA; DNA: TGCAGCGTTCGGTTGGGTAGCGGGACCTACAATGAGCAGTTCTTC; CDR3: CSVRLGSGTYNEQFF
V: TRBV9; D: NA; J: TRBJ2-7; size: NA; DNA: TGTGCCAGCAGCGGCCGGGACTTCAGCTCCTACGAGCAGTACTTC; CDR3: CASSGRDFSSYEQYF
V: TRBV4-1; D: TRBD1; J: TRBJ1-1; size: NA; DNA: TGCGCCAGCAGCCACCCGGGACAGGGGGCTGGTGAAGCTTTCTTT; CDR3: CASSHPGQGAGEAFF
V: TRBV9; D: TRBD1; J: TRBJ2-1; size: NA; DNA: TGTGCCAGCAGCGAGACAGGGGGCAATGAGCAGTTCTTC; CDR3: CASSETGGNEQFF
V: TRBV12-5; D: TRBD2; J: TRBJ2-1; size: NA; DNA: TGTGCTAGTGGTTTTACAGCGGGAGTAAGATCCTACAATGAGCAGTTCTTC; CDR3: CASGFTAGVRSYNEQFF
V: TRBV29-1; D: NA; J: TRBJ2-1; size: NA; DNA: TGCAGCGTCGCGGGACCCGCCTACAATGAGCAGTTCTTC; CDR3: CSVAGPAYNEQFF